What follows are 5 T cell receptor beta chains derived from one specimen sequenced in a study of T-cell memory formation after mild COVID-19. A single record per CDR3 protein comes from TCRdb applying MiXCR to the 5' RACE reads. Here the sample spans some 250,000 distinct CDR3 sequences, roughly 18% being singletons. Sequencing was done on a sample of PBMCs or a T cell subset sorted from them (not recorded which). The origin of the receptors is a man between 18 and 35 years old who had mild COVID-19 (a few samples of this study predate the infection). Cell type and time point are not known.

This clonotype was picked up a small number of times. The gene calls are TRBV7-9 and TRBJ1-6; 7 nucleotides align to TRBD1. Trimming at V came to 4 bases and at J to 9 bases, leaving 9 bases not matched to a gene. The CDR3 is made up of 15 amino acids. Germline V gene lookup returns CDR1 SEHNR and CDR2 FQNEAQ (reference sequence). The CDR3 reads CASSYLGGAGSPLHF. Here the CDR3 DNA reads TGTGCCAGCAGCTACCTAGGGGGCGCGGGTTCACCCCTCCACTTT.

The chain recombines TRBV18 with TRBJ2-4; 9 nucleotides line up with TRBD2. The CDR3 totals 14 residues. Germline trimming cut 4 bases from V and 10 bases from J; bases unmatched to any gene: 8. CDR1 is KGHSH, CDR2 LQKENI, per germline. CDR3 amino acids: CASSQKRGAVIQYF. CDR3 nucleotides: TGTGCCAGCTCACAAAAGCGGGGGGCTGTTATTCAGTACTTC.

At least ten counts were recorded for this clonotype. The chain carries TRBV29-1 and TRBJ1-2, with D unresolved. The germline V and J ends were trimmed by 1 base and 3 bases, with 9 bases remaining between them. The CDR3 runs to 13 residues. The germline V gene has CDR1 SQVTM and CDR2 ANQGSEA. CDR3 protein: CSVEGRDYYGYTF. The CDR3, as DNA: TGCAGCGTTGAAGGGCGGGATTACTATGGCTACACCTTC. The full variable domain, its missing parts supplied by reference TRBV29-1 and TRBJ1-2, is SAVISQKPSRDICQRGTSLTIQCQVDSQVTMMFWYRQQPGQSLTLIATANQGSEATYESGFVIDKFPISRPNLTFSTLTVSNMSPEDSSIYLCSVEGRDYYGYTFGSGTRLTVV.

This sequence joins TRBV18 and TRBJ2-5; D call uncertain. This CDR3 comprises 12 residues. Germline V CDR1 and CDR2: KGHSH, LQKENI. Trimming pared 1 base from V and 4 bases from J, leaving 4 bases between. The CDR3 reads CASSPLLETQYF. CDR3 nucleotide sequence: TGTGCCAGCTCACCACTACTAGAGACCCAGTACTTC.

This clonotype came up a few times. A read error is possible here, since a much larger clone lies one base away. This sequence joins TRBV11-2 and TRBJ2-3; D unclear. V gave up 1 base and J gave up 0 bases, with 5 bases separating them. Germline V gene sequence: CDR1 SGHAT, CDR2 FQNNGV. The CDR3 consists of 14 residues. CDR3 loop: CASSLGHSTDTQYF. The CDR3 nucleotides read TGTGCCAGCAGCTTAGGACATAGCACAGATACGCAGTATTTT. Full variable domain (missing parts from reference TRBV11-2 and TRBJ2-3): EAGVAQSPRYKIIEKRQSVAFWCNPISGHATLYWYQQILGQGPKLLIQFQNNGVVDDSQLPKDRFSAERLKGVDSTLKIQPAKLEDSAVYLCASSLGHSTDTQYFGPGTRLTVL.